These 2 T cell receptor beta chains share one sample of origin, sequenced in a study of T cells in Graves' hyperthyroidism and ophthalmopathy. TCR beta CDR3 regions were amplified from RNA. A set of HTBI primers served as the primers for a first-round RT-PCR of the TCR CDR3. Using its own MiXCR run on the multiplex PCR reads, TCRdb lists one record per CDR3 protein. The table includes under 350,000 distinct CDR3 sequences, approximately 15% detected once. Sequenced input: blood. The receptors stem from a woman aged 60-75 years with Graves' ophthalmopathy.

The rearrangement links TRBV3-1 to TRBJ2-3; TRBD2 agrees at 10 bases. Germline CDR1 is LGHDT and CDR2 is YNNKEL (reference sequence). There are 16 residues in the CDR3. The V gene end was trimmed by 4 bases and the J gene end by 1 base; junction bases not matched to a gene: 5. CDR3 DNA sequence: TGTGCCAGCAGCCCCAACACTAGCGGGGGCACAGATACGCAGTATTTT. Translated, it gives CASSPNTSGGTDTQYF.

The chain employs TRBV4-1 and TRBJ1-5; D is undetermined. V lost 0 bases and J lost 1, with 10 bases in between. The CDR3 has 16 residues. Germline V gives CDR1 MGHRA, CDR2 YSYEKL. CDR3 DNA: TGCGCCAGCAGCCAAGATTCCCAGATCAGCAATCAGCCCCAGCATTTT. Translated: CASSQDSQISNQPQHF.